The 26 T cell receptor beta chains below all came from one sample that was sequenced in a study of regulatory T cells in long-lasting Graves disease. Construction of TCR beta libraries relied on iRepertoire HTBI primers and on Arm-PCR targeting CDR3 regions. TCRdb re-called the multiplex PCR reads with MiXCR, one entry per CDR3 protein. Of roughly 500,000 distinct CDR3 sequences detected, about 13% appear once; the ten largest clones hold roughly 10%. Time point described: newly diagnosed GD, antithyroid drugs for less than 3 months. Construction of the TCR library relied on RNA isolated from PBMCs. The data also belong to a second study, concerning T cells in Graves' hyperthyroidism and ophthalmopathy.

The specimen comprised peripheral blood mononuclear cells (PBMCs), sampled at new diagnosis, from a patient treated with antithyroid drugs. Receptors originate from a man aged 30-40 years with Graves disease.

This clonotype was picked up many times. The V call is TRBV20-1, the J call TRBJ2-1, with 11 nucleotides matching TRBD2. The CDR3 runs to 13 residues. Trimming took 6 bases from V and 9 from J; bases not matched to a gene: 7. The germline CDR1 and CDR2 sequences are DFQATT and SNEGSKA (reference sequence). For the CDR3, the DNA is TGCAGTGCGGGACTAGCGGTAGGGGGTGAGCAGTTCTTC. This codes for CSAGLAVGGEQFF.

This clonotype occurred many times. The J gene is TRBJ1-5, the V gene TRBV9; D call uncertain. Trimming pared 3 bases from V and 9 bases from J, leaving 16 bases between. The CDR3 length is 14 residues. Per the germline V gene, CDR1 is SGDLS and CDR2 is YYNGEE. The CDR3 nucleotides read TGTGCCAGCAGCGGAAGAGGGTCGGATCCGCCCCAGCATTTT. It yields the protein CASSGRGSDPPQHF.

This clonotype appeared a few times. The chain joins TRBV19 to TRBJ1-5; D gene unclear. The CDR3 runs to 8 residues. Trimming stripped 6 bases from V and 10 bases from J, with 1 base between. Germline assignment: CDR1 LNHDA and CDR2 SQIVND (reference sequence). The CDR3 nucleotides are TGTGCCAGTAGACCCCAGCATTTT. Its translation is CASRPQHF. Drawing the rest from reference TRBV19 and TRBJ1-5, the complete variable domain is DGGITQSPKYLFRKEGQNVTLSCEQNLNHDAMYWYRQDPGQGLRLIYYSQIVNDFQKGDIAEGYSVSREKKESFPLTVTSAQKNPTAFYLCASRPQHFGDGTRLSIL.

In this sample, this clonotype turned up many times. The chain is built from TRBV27 and TRBJ1-4; D is unresolved. The CDR3 is 15 amino acids. V gave up 5 bases and J gave up 0 bases, with 10 bases separating them. Germline assignment: CDR1 MNHEY and CDR2 SMNVEV (reference sequence). CDR3 nucleotides: TGTGCCAGCAGTGTTTTGGACGCAACTAATGAAAAACTGTTTTTT. This translates into CASSVLDATNEKLFF.

This clonotype was observed many times. The V gene is TRBV6-5, the J gene TRBJ2-1; possibly TRBD2 for D (7 bases). This CDR3 has 15 residues. V lost 2 bases to trimming and J lost 9 bases, with 17 bases between them. CDR1 and CDR2 from the germline V gene are MNHEY and SVGAGI. The CDR3 protein is CASSYREAGEGEQFF. CDR3 sequence (DNA): TGTGCCAGCAGTTACCGCGAGGCAGGGGAGGGTGAGCAGTTCTTC.

This clonotype was detected many times. The rearrangement joins TRBV12-5 to TRBJ2-1, with D possibly being TRBD2 (6 bases). The CDR3 is 15 amino acids. Germline V gives CDR1 LGHNT, CDR2 FRNRAP. Deletions cut 0 bases from V and 7 bases from J, with 13 bases between. For the CDR3, the DNA is TGTGCTAGTGGTTTGGTAACGGGAGTCCCAAATGAGCAGTTCTTC. Amino acid sequence: CASGLVTGVPNEQFF.

This rearrangement joins TRBV9 to TRBJ2-7, with unresolved D. The CDR3 spans 15 residues. Germline CDR1 is SGDLS and CDR2 is YYNGEE. V lost 4 bases, J lost 0 bases, and 14 bases lay in between. The CDR3 sequence is CASSPQKGHSYEQYF. Here the CDR3 DNA reads TGTGCCAGCAGCCCCCAGAAAGGGCACTCCTACGAGCAGTACTTC.

This clonotype was observed at least ten times. The gene calls are TRBV12-5 and TRBJ1-1; weak D call: TRBD1 (5 bases). The ends were cut back, 3 bases at V and 4 bases at J, with 12 bases in the middle. CDR3 length: 14 amino acids. Germline V gene lookup returns CDR1 LGHNT and CDR2 FRNRAP. CDR3 DNA sequence: TGTGCTAGTGGTTTTTCGGGCGGGGGCACTGAAGCTTTCTTT. Its translation: CASGFSGGGTEAFF.

In its sample, this clonotype was seen many times. The V call is TRBV28, the J call TRBJ2-1; unclear D gene. Per germline, CDR1 MDHEN and CDR2 SYDVKM. The V gene lost 6 bases and the J gene lost 1 base, with 10 bases spanning the gap. The CDR3 consists of 14 residues. CDR3 sequence: CASSGVFSYNEQFF. In DNA, the CDR3 is TGTGCCAGCAGCGGAGTTTTTTCCTACAATGAGCAGTTCTTC.

There are a few counts of this clonotype. This chain uses TRBV7-9 with TRBJ2-7; D unresolved. Germline-derived CDR1 and CDR2 are SEHNR and FQNEAQ (reference sequence). CDR3 size: 12 residues. V lost 7 bases to trimming and J lost 0 bases, with 7 bases between them. The DNA for the CDR3 is TGTGCCAGCACTTCGAGCTCCTACGAGCAGTACTTC. This sequence encodes CASTSSSYEQYF.

This clonotype was detected ten times or more. The gene calls are TRBV30 and TRBJ1-5; D remains ambiguous. V dropped 1 base and J dropped 5 bases, with 9 bases sitting between them. There are 13 residues in the CDR3. Germline-derived CDR1 and CDR2 are GTSNPN and SVGIG (reference sequence). CDR3 in amino acids: CAWSGTGDQPQHF. In DNA form, the CDR3 reads TGTGCCTGGAGTGGAACCGGGGATCAGCCCCAGCATTTT.

CDR3 protein: CASSSNGRAYAGELFF. DNA for the CDR3: TGTGCCAGCAGCTCGAACGGGAGGGCCTATGCGGGGGAGCTGTTTTTT. The chain uses TRBV7-2 and TRBJ2-2, with 8 bases matching TRBD2. V trimming: 4 bases; J trimming: 8 bases; junction bases outside the gene matches: 12. Per the germline V gene, CDR1 is SGHTA and CDR2 is FQGNSA. The CDR3 loop spans 16 amino acids.

The J gene is TRBJ1-6, the V gene TRBV20-1, with D perhaps matching TRBD1 (5 bases). CDR1 and CDR2 (germline): DFQATT, SNEGSKA (reference sequence). The V and J ends lost 3 bases and 8 bases respectively, with 11 bases between them. The CDR3 is 13 residues long. The CDR3: CSAREQDDSPLHF. In nucleotides, the CDR3 is TGCAGTGCTAGGGAACAGGATGATTCACCCCTCCACTTT.

This clonotype was picked up a small number of times. The rearrangement links TRBV24-1 to TRBJ1-2, with D tentatively TRBD1 (5 bases). CDR1 is KGHDR, CDR2 SFDVKD, per germline. This CDR3 spans 11 amino acids. V shed 6 bases and J shed 7 bases, with 8 bases lying between them. The CDR3 nucleotides are TGTGCCACCAGTCGGGGGACTGGCTACACCTTC. This encodes CATSRGTGYTF.

This clonotype was seen only a few times. The chain couples TRBV4-1 to TRBJ1-1, with D tentatively TRBD1 (6 bases). In germline, CDR1 is MGHRA, CDR2 YSYEKL. Trimming took 4 bases from V and 8 from J, leaving 14 bases between them. CDR3 length equals 13 residues. CDR3 bases: TGCGCCAGCAGCCCCCCAACAGGGCGGGAAGCTTTCTTT. It specifies CASSPPTGREAFF.

As for this clonotype: This could be a read error, since a much larger clone is one nucleotide away. The J gene is TRBJ1-3, the V gene TRBV7-2; no clear D. This CDR3 is 15 amino acids long. V was clipped by 1 base and J by 2 bases, with 9 bases between them. Per the germline V gene, CDR1 is SGHTA and CDR2 is FQGNSA. The CDR3 here is CTSSLVHQTGNTIYF. The CDR3 bases are TGTACCAGCAGCTTAGTCCATCAAACTGGAAACACCATATATTTT.

The chain uses TRBV7-9 and TRBJ1-2, with 8 bases lining up with TRBD1. Germline V CDR1 and CDR2: SEHNR, FQNEAQ (reference sequence). J lost 6 bases, V lost 6 bases, and 15 bases had no gene match. The CDR3 length is 16 residues. The CDR3 region is CASSEGGRGPWDGYTF. In nucleotides, the CDR3 is TGTGCCAGCAGTGAGGGTGGCAGGGGGCCATGGGATGGCTACACCTTC.

This clonotype showed up many times. The V and J genes are TRBV10-2 and TRBJ2-1; D possibly corresponds to TRBD2 (5 bases). CDR1 is WSHSY, CDR2 SAAADI, per germline. V was trimmed by 2 bases and J by 4 bases, leaving 12 bases between them. The CDR3 sequence is 15 residues long. CDR3 DNA sequence: TGCGCCAGCAGTGAGCCCGGACTCCCGTACAATGAGCAGTTCTTC. This sequence encodes CASSEPGLPYNEQFF.

The chain employs TRBV7-9 and TRBJ2-3; D is perhaps TRBD1 (6 bases). CDR1 and CDR2 (germline): SEHNR, FQNEAQ (reference sequence). The CDR3 contains 16 residues. V lost 7 bases to trimming and J lost 2 bases, with 19 bases between them. The chain's CDR3 is CASTPLTGFYTDTQYF. CDR3 coding DNA: TGTGCCAGCACCCCCCTGACAGGTTTTTACACAGATACGCAGTATTTT.

In this sample, this clonotype turned up many times. The chain employs TRBV20-1 and TRBJ2-3; the D is unclear. V lost 6 bases and J lost 2, with 12 bases in between. Germline V gene lookup returns CDR1 DFQATT and CDR2 SNEGSKA (reference sequence). The CDR3 has 13 amino acids. The CDR3 DNA is TGCAGTGCACCCCCGAGGTACACAGATACGCAGTATTTT. Protein product: CSAPPRYTDTQYF.

This clonotype was seen repeatedly, ten times or more. The gene calls are TRBV30 and TRBJ2-3; unclear D gene. The CDR3 extends over 12 amino acids. Trimming stripped 5 bases from V and 4 bases from J, with 10 bases between. Germline CDR1 and CDR2: GTSNPN and SVGIG (reference sequence). CDR3 coding DNA: TGTGCCTGGGGTCGGGCGCCAGATACGCAGTATTTT. Translated, it gives CAWGRAPDTQYF.

This clonotype was counted many times. The chain carries TRBV20-1 and TRBJ2-1; 9 nucleotides match TRBD2. Germline V gene data show CDR1 as DFQATT and CDR2 as SNEGSKA (reference sequence). V gave up 5 bases and J gave up 5 bases; unmatched junction bases: 4. The CDR3 is made up of 13 amino acids. The CDR3 protein is CSADSGRNNEQFF. In DNA, the CDR3 is TGCAGTGCTGATAGCGGGAGAAACAATGAGCAGTTCTTC.

This clonotype was observed at least ten times. The V and J genes are TRBV2 and TRBJ2-7; D not certain. Germline CDR1 is SNHLY and CDR2 is FYNNEI. Trimming removed 5 bases from V and 7 bases from J, with 18 bases in between. The CDR3 runs 14 residues. The CDR3 protein is CASSTSGPPKEQYF. The CDR3 DNA is TGTGCCAGCAGTACTTCCGGGCCCCCGAAGGAGCAGTACTTC. Complete variable domain (other parts from reference TRBV2 and TRBJ2-7): EPEVTQTPSHQVTQMGQEVILRCVPISNHLYFYWYRQILGQKVEFLVSFYNNEISEKSEIFDDQFSVERPDGSNFTLKIRSTKLEDSAMYFCASSTSGPPKEQYFGPGTRLTVT.

This rearrangement joins TRBV9 to TRBJ2-3; 11 bases map to TRBD1. Trimming removed 2 bases from V and 6 bases from J; junction bases left unmatched: 11. This CDR3 has 17 residues. CDR1 SGDLS and CDR2 YYNGEE come from the germline V gene. DNA of the CDR3: TGTGCCAGCAGCGTGACGACCGGGACAGGGGGGGAGGATACGCAGTATTTT. Its protein is CASSVTTGTGGEDTQYF.

This clonotype was seen many times. The chain combines TRBV29-1 with TRBJ2-1; 12 bases align to TRBD2. This CDR3 is built from 16 residues. Germline V gene data show CDR1 as SQVTM and CDR2 as ANQGSEA. Germline trimming cut 3 bases from V and 8 bases from J; bases unmatched to any gene: 11. The CDR3 reads CSVDRLAGGIPDEQFF. The CDR3 DNA sequence: TGCAGCGTTGATCGGCTAGCGGGAGGGATTCCAGATGAGCAGTTCTTC.

This clonotype has a handful of counts. The chain combines TRBV20-1 with TRBJ2-4; TRBD1 agrees at 9 bases. Germline V gene lookup returns CDR1 DFQATT and CDR2 SNEGSKA (reference sequence). The CDR3 has 13 amino acids. The CDR3 region has the DNA TGCAGCGGGGGAGATTTACAGGGGGCGTATGGATACTTC. Its translation: CSGGDLQGAYGYF.